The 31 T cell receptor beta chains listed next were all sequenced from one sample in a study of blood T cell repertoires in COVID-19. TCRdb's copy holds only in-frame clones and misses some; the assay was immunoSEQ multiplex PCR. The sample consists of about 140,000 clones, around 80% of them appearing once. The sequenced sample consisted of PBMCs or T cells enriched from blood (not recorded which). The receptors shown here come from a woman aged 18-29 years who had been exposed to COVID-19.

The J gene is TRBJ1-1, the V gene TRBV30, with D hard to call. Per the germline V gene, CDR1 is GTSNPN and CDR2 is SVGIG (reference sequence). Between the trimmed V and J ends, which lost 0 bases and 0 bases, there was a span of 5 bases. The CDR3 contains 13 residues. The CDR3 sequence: CAWSVVVNTEAFF. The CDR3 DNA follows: TGTGCCTGGAGTGTCGTCGTGAACACTGAAGCTTTCTTT.

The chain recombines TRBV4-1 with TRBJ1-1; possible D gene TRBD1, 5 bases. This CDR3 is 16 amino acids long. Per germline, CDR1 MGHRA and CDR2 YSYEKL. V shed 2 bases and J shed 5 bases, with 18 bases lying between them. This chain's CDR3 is CASSQTRVLSGTEAFF. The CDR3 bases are TGCGCCAGCAGCCAAACCAGGGTGCTCAGCGGGACTGAAGCTTTCTTT.

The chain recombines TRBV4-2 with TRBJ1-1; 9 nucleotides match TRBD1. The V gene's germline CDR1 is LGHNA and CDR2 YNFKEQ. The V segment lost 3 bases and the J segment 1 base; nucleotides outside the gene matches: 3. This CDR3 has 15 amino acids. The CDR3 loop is CASSQGTGKNTEAFF. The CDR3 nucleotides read TGTGCCAGCAGCCAGGGGACAGGGAAGAACACTGAAGCTTTCTTT.

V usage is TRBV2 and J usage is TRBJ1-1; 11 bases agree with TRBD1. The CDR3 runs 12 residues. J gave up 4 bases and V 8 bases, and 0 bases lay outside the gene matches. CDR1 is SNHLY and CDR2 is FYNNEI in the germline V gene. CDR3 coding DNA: TGTGCCAGCGGGACAGGGGGCACTGAAGCTTTCTTT. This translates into CASGTGGTEAFF. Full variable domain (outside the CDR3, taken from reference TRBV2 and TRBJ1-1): EPEVTQTPSHQVTQMGQEVILRCVPISNHLYFYWYRQILGQKVEFLVSFYNNEISEKSEIFDDQFSVERPDGSNFTLKIRSTKLEDSAMYFCASGTGGTEAFFGQGTRLTVV.

In nucleotides, the CDR3 is TGTGCCTGGAGTGTACTTCCCAGCGGGAGGGCCGGGTACTTC. Amino acid sequence: CAWSVLPSGRAGYF. V and J are TRBV30 and TRBJ2-7, with TRBD2 matching 10 bases. Per the germline V gene, CDR1 is GTSNPN and CDR2 is SVGIG (reference sequence). J lost 12 bases, V lost 0 bases, and 11 bases had no gene match. The CDR3 totals 14 residues.

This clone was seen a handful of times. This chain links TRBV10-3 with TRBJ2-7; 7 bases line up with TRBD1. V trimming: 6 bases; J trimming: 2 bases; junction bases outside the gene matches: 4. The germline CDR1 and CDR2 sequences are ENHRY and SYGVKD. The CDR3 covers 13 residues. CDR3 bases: TGTGCCATCAGGAGGGGACAGACCTACGAGCAGTACTTC. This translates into CAIRRGQTYEQYF.

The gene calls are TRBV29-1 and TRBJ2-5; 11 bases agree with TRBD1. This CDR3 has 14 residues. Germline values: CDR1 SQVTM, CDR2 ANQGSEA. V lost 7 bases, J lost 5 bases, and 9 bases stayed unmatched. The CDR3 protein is CSAQLGQGAETQYF. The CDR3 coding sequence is TGCAGCGCCCAGCTCGGACAGGGGGCGGAGACCCAGTACTTC.

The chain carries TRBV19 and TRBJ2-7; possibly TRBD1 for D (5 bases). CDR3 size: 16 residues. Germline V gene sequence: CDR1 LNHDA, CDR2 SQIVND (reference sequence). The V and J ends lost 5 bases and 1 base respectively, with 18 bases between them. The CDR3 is CASSQGPLLTSYEQYF. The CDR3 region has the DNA TGTGCCAGTAGTCAGGGTCCACTCTTGACATCCTACGAGCAGTACTTC.

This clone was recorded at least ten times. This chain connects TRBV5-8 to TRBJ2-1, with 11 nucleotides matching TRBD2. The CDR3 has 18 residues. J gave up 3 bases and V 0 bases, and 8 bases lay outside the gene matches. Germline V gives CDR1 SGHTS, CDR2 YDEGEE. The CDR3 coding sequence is TGTGCCAGCAGCTTGGGACTGACTAGCGGGAACTACTACAATGAGCAGTTCTTC. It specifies CASSLGLTSGNYYNEQFF.

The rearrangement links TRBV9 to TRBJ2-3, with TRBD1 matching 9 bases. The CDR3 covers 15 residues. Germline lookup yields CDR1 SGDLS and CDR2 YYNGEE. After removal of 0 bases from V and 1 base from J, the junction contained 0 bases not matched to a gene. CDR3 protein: CASSVGQGGTDTQYF. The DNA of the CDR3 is TGTGCCAGCAGCGTAGGACAGGGGGGCACAGATACGCAGTATTTT.

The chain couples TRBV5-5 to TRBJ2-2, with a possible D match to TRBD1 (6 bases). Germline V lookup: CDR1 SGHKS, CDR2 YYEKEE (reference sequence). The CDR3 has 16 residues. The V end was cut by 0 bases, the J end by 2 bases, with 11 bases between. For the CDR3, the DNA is TGTGCCAGCAGCTTGGCTGGCAGGGGAAACACCGGGGAGCTGTTTTTT. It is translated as CASSLAGRGNTGELFF.

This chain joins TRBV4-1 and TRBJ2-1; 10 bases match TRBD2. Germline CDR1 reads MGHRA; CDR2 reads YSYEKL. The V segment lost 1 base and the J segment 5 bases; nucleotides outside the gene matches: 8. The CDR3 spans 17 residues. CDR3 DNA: TGCGCCAGCAGCCAAGCTCTCCGACTAGCGGGCCACAATGAGCAGTTCTTC. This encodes CASSQALRLAGHNEQFF.

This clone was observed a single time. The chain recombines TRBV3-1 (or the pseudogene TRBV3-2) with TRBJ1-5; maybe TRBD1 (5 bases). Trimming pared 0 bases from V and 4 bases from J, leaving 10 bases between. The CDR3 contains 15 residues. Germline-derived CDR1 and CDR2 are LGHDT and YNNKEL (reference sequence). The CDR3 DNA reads TGTGCCAGCAGCCAAGATCAGGGTCTGAATCAGCCCCAGCATTTT. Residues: CASSQDQGLNQPQHF.

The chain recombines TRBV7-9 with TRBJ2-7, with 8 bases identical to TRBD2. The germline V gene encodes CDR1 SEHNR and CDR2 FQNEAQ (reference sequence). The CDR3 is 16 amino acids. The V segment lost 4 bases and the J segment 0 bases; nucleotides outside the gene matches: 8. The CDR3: CASSYPGLGGSYEQYF. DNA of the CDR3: TGTGCCAGCAGCTATCCGGGACTAGGGGGCTCCTACGAGCAGTACTTC.

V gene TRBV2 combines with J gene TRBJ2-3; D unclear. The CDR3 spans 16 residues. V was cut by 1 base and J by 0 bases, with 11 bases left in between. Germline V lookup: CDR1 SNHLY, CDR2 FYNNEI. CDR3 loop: CASSEGRATSTDTQYF. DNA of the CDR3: TGTGCCAGCAGTGAAGGGAGAGCGACTAGCACAGATACGCAGTATTTT.

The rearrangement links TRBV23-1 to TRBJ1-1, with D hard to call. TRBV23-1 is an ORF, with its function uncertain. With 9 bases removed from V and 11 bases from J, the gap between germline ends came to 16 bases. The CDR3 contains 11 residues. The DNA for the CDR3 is TGCGCCAGTTCAGAGTATACAGCCGCTTTCTTT. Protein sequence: CASSEYTAAFF.

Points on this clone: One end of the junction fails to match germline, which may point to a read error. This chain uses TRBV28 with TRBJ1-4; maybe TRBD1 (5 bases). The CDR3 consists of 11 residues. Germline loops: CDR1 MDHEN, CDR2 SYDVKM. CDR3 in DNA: TGTGCCAGCAGTTTTCAAAGACAGAGAGTTTTT. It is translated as CASSFQRQRVF.

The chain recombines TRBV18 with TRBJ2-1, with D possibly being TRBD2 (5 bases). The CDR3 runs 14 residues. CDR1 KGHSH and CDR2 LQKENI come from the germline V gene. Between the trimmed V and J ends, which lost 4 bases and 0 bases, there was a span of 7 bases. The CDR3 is CASSLDYSYNEQFF. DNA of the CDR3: TGTGCCAGCTCACTAGACTACTCCTACAATGAGCAGTTCTTC. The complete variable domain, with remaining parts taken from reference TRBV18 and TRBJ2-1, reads NAGVMQNPRHLVRRRGQEARLRCSPMKGHSHVYWYRQLPEEGLKFMVYLQKENIIDESGMPKERFSAEFPKEGPSILRIQQVVRGDSAAYFCASSLDYSYNEQFFGPGTRLTVL.

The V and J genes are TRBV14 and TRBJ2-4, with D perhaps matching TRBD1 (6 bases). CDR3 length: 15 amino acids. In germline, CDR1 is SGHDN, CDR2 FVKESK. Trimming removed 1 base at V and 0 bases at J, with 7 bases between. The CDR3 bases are TGTGCCAGCAGCCAAGTAGGGGGAGCCAAAAACATTCAGTACTTC. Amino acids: CASSQVGGAKNIQYF.

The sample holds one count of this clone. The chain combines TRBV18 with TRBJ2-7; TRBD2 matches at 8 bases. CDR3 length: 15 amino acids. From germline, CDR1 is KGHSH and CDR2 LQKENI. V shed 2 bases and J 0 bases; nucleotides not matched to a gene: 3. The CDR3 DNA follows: TGTGCCAGCTCACCATGGAGCGGGAGCTCCTACGAGCAGTACTTC. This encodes CASSPWSGSSYEQYF.

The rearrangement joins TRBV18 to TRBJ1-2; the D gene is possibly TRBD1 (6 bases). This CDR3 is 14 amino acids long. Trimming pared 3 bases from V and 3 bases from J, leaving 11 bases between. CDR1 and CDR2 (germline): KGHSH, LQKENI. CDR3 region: CASSPRQEYYGYTF. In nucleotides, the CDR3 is TGTGCCAGCTCACCCCGACAGGAATACTATGGCTACACCTTC.

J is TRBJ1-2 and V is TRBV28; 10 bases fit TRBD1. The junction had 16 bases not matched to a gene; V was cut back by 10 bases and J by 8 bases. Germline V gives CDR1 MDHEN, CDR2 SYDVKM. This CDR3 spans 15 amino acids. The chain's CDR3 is CATRSAGQGVSGYTF. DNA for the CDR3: TGTGCCACCAGATCCGCTGGACAGGGGGTAAGCGGCTACACCTTC.

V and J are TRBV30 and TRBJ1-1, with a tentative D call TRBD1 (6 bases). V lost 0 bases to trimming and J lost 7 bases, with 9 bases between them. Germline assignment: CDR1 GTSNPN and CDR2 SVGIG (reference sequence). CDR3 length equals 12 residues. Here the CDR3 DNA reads TGTGCCTGGAGTGTAGCGACAGGTGAAGCTTTCTTT. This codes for CAWSVATGEAFF.

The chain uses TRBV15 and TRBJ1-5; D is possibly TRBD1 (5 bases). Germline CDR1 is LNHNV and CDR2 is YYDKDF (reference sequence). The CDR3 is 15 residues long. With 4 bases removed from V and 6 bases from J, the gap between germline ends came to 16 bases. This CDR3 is CATSTFGGISQPQHF. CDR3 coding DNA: TGTGCCACCAGCACATTCGGGGGGATAAGTCAGCCCCAGCATTTT.

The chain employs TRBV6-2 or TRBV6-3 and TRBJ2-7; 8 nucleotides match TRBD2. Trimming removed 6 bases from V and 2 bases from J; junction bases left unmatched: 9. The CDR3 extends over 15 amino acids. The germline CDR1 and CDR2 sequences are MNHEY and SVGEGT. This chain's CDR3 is CASSPRSGGPYEQYF. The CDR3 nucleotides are TGTGCCAGCAGCCCCCGATCGGGAGGGCCCTACGAGCAGTACTTC.

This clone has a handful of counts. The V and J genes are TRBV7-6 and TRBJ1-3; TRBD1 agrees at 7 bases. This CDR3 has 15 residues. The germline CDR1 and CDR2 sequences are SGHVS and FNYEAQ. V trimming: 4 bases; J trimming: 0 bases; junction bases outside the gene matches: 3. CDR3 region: CASSSWDSSGNTIYF. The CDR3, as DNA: TGTGCCAGCAGCTCTTGGGACAGCTCTGGAAACACCATATATTTT.

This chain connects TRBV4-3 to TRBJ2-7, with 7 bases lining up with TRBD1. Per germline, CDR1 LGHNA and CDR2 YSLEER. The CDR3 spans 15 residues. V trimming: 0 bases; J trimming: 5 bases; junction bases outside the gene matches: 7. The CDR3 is CASSQEQGVFHEQYF. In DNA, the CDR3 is TGCGCCAGCAGCCAAGAGCAGGGGGTGTTCCACGAGCAGTACTTC.

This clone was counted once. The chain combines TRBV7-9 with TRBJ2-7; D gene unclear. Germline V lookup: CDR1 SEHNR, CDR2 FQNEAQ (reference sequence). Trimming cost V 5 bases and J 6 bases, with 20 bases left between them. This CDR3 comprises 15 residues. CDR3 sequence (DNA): TGTGCCAGCAGCCCGCGGCTAGAGCCCACATCCGAGCAGTACTTC. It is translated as CASSPRLEPTSEQYF.

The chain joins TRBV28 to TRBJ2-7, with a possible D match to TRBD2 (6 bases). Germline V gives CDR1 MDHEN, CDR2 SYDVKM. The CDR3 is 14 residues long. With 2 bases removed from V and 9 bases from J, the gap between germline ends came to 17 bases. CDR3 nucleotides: TGTGCCAGCAGTTTAGGTTGGGGGGATCCCAGGCAGTACTTC. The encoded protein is CASSLGWGDPRQYF.

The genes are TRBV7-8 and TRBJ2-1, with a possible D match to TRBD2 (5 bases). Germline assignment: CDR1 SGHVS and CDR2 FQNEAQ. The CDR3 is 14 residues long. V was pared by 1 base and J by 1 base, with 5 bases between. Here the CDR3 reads CASSLGGSYNEQFF. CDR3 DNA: TGTGCCAGCAGCTTAGGCGGGTCCTACAATGAGCAGTTCTTC.

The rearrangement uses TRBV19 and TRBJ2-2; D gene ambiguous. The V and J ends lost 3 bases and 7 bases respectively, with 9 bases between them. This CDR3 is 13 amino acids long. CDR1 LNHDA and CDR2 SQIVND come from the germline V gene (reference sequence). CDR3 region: CASSIRLGGELFF. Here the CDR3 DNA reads TGTGCCAGTAGTATCAGGTTGGGCGGGGAGCTGTTTTTT.